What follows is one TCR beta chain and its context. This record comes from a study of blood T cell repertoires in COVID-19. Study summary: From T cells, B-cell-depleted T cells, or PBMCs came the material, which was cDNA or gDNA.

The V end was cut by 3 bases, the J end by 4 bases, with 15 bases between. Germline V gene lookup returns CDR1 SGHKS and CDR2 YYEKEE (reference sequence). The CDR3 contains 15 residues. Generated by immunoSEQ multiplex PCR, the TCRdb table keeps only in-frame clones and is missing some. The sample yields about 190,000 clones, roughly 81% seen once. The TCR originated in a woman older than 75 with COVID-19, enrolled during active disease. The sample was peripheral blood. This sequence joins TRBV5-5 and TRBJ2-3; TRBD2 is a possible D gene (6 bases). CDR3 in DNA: TGTGCCAGCAGCTCCCTATCGGGGGTCGCAGATACGCAGTATTTT. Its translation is CASSSLSGVADTQYF.